The clone carrying this T cell receptor (beta chain) was observed a few times. Germline CDR1 and CDR2: ENHRY and SYGVKD. V lost 0 bases, J lost 4 bases, and 1 base stayed unmatched. The CDR3 has 14 amino acids. TCRdb reanalysed the RT-PCR reads using MiXCR and keeps one entry per CDR3 protein. This sample carries about 680,000 distinct CDR3 sequences, approximately 15% of them seen once, and the ten largest clones take 3.6%. The genes are TRBV10-3 and TRBJ2-5, with 8 bases lining up with TRBD1. The sequence was collected from a female donor in good health, serving as a healthy control. Material: memory CD4+ T cells from blood. The DNA of the CDR3 is TGTGCCATCAGTGAGTCGCAGGGGGCAGAGACCCAGTACTTC. This sequence encodes CAISESQGAETQYF.